Listed below are T cell receptor beta chains from one sample, sequenced in a study of stem cell transplantation in POMP-related autoinflammatory disease. TCRdb keeps only in-frame clones here, not all; method: immunoSEQ multiplex PCR. The data show tens of thousands of clones, approximately 90% seen once. Specimen: CD4+ T cells from PBMCs, collected after stem cell transplantation. Receptors were obtained from a human patient with POMP-related autoinflammation and immune dysregulation (PRAID). Some T cells here may be from the graft donor. Each CDR3 is given with its conserved first and last residue. Fields, in order: V gene, CDR3 length, clone size, D gene, J gene, CDR3 protein, CDR3 DNA. A D gene is named only where the DNA matches it firmly. The size of a clone is reported for some rows only, either as once, few or many, or as a class for expanded clones.

V gene: TRBV19; CDR3 length: 17; clone size: few; D gene: -; J gene: TRBJ1-6; CDR3 protein: CASSPDARTGLRSPLHF; CDR3 DNA: TGTGCCAGTAGTCCGGACGCCCGGACCGGCTTAAGGTCACCCCTCCACTTT
V gene: TRBV6-2/TRBV6-3; CDR3 length: 20; clone size: -; D gene: TRBD2; J gene: TRBJ2-1; CDR3 protein: CASSYSIGTSVLLSYNEQFF; CDR3 DNA: TGTGCCAGCAGTTACTCGATTGGGACTAGCGTTCTTCTCTCCTACAATGAGCAGTTCTTC
V gene: TRBV18; CDR3 length: 16; clone size: -; D gene: -; J gene: TRBJ1-2; CDR3 protein: CASSISQGQLNYGYTF; CDR3 DNA: TGTGCCAGCTCTATTTCCCAGGGACAACTTAACTATGGCTACACCTTC
V gene: TRBV3-1/TRBV3-2; CDR3 length: 14; clone size: few; D gene: -; J gene: TRBJ1-1; CDR3 protein: CASSQLDRRTEAFF; CDR3 DNA: TGTGCCAGCAGCCAATTGGACAGACGGACTGAAGCTTTCTTT
V gene: TRBV6-2/TRBV6-3; CDR3 length: 15; clone size: -; D gene: -; J gene: TRBJ2-5; CDR3 protein: CASSYRGRPQETQYF; CDR3 DNA: TGTGCCAGCAGTTACAGGGGACGGCCACAAGAGACCCAGTACTTC
V gene: TRBV18; CDR3 length: 14; clone size: -; D gene: -; J gene: TRBJ2-7; CDR3 protein: CASSPGPGGDEQYF; CDR3 DNA: TGTGCCAGCTCACCGGGACCAGGCGGCGACGAGCAGTACTTC
V gene: TRBV6-5; CDR3 length: 15; clone size: once; D gene: -; J gene: TRBJ2-5; CDR3 protein: CASSPGLTVRETQYF; CDR3 DNA: TGTGCCAGCAGTCCCGGATTGACAGTGAGGGAGACCCAGTACTTC
V gene: TRBV7-9; CDR3 length: 15; clone size: -; D gene: TRBD1; J gene: TRBJ2-1; CDR3 protein: CASSLVQTGETEQFF; CDR3 DNA: TGTGCCAGCAGCTTAGTACAAACAGGGGAGACTGAGCAGTTCTTC
V gene: TRBV5-1; CDR3 length: 14; clone size: -; D gene: -; J gene: TRBJ1-1; CDR3 protein: CASSLGDRWAEAFF; CDR3 DNA: TGCGCCAGCAGCTTGGGCGACAGGTGGGCTGAAGCTTTCTTT
V gene: TRBV28; CDR3 length: 13; clone size: -; D gene: -; J gene: TRBJ1-5; CDR3 protein: CASSQGIDQPQHF; CDR3 DNA: TGTGCCAGCAGCCAGGGGATCGATCAGCCCCAGCATTTT
V gene: TRBV5-1; CDR3 length: 15; clone size: -; D gene: TRBD1; J gene: TRBJ1-5; CDR3 protein: CASSTGTGVNQPQHF; CDR3 DNA: TGCGCCAGCAGCACCGGGACAGGGGTCAATCAGCCCCAGCATTTT
V gene: TRBV27; CDR3 length: 15; clone size: medium-sized; D gene: -; J gene: TRBJ2-1; CDR3 protein: CASSGSESSYNEQFF; CDR3 DNA: TGTGCCAGCAGTGGAAGCGAGAGCTCCTACAATGAGCAGTTCTTC
V gene: TRBV6-5; CDR3 length: 14; clone size: -; D gene: TRBD2; J gene: TRBJ2-5; CDR3 protein: CASSPGLAGETQYF; CDR3 DNA: TGTGCCAGCAGTCCGGGACTAGCTGGGGAGACCCAGTACTTC
V gene: TRBV5-4; CDR3 length: 14; clone size: -; D gene: -; J gene: TRBJ2-5; CDR3 protein: CASSFGRQGETQYF; CDR3 DNA: TGTGCCAGCAGCTTTGGGCGGCAGGGAGAGACCCAGTACTTC
V gene: TRBV7-9; CDR3 length: 16; clone size: -; D gene: -; J gene: TRBJ2-2; CDR3 protein: CASSLRWAVLTGELFF; CDR3 DNA: TGTGCCAGCAGCTTAAGGTGGGCAGTCCTCACCGGGGAGCTGTTTTTT
V gene: TRBV29-1; CDR3 length: 12; clone size: -; D gene: TRBD1; J gene: TRBJ1-1; CDR3 protein: CSVGTGNTEAFF; CDR3 DNA: TGCAGCGTAGGGACAGGGAACACTGAAGCTTTCTTT
V gene: TRBV6-5; CDR3 length: 14; clone size: -; D gene: -; J gene: TRBJ2-2; CDR3 protein: CASTKTGNTGELFF; CDR3 DNA: TGTGCCAGCACCAAGACAGGGAACACCGGGGAGCTGTTTTTT
V gene: TRBV5-1; CDR3 length: 16; clone size: -; D gene: TRBD1; J gene: TRBJ2-3; CDR3 protein: CASSLASQGSTDTQYF; CDR3 DNA: TGCGCCAGCAGCTTGGCGTCACAGGGGTCCACAGATACGCAGTATTTT
V gene: TRBV6-6; CDR3 length: 14; clone size: -; D gene: -; J gene: TRBJ2-5; CDR3 protein: CASSYSRVKETQYF; CDR3 DNA: TGTGCCAGCAGTTACTCCAGGGTGAAAGAGACCCAGTACTTC
V gene: TRBV3-1/TRBV3-2; CDR3 length: 15; clone size: -; D gene: -; J gene: TRBJ2-5; CDR3 protein: CASSQAWTAVRTQYF; CDR3 DNA: TGTGCCAGCAGCCAAGCTTGGACGGCGGTCCGGACCCAGTACTTC
V gene: TRBV7-2; CDR3 length: 12; clone size: -; D gene: -; J gene: TRBJ2-3; CDR3 protein: CASSLDADTQYF; CDR3 DNA: TGTGCCAGCAGCTTAGACGCAGATACGCAGTATTTT
V gene: TRBV24-1; CDR3 length: 15; clone size: -; D gene: TRBD2; J gene: TRBJ2-2; CDR3 protein: CATSGRTSGTGELFF; CDR3 DNA: TGTGCCACCAGCGGCCGGACTAGCGGTACCGGGGAGCTGTTTTTT
V gene: TRBV7-8; CDR3 length: 13; clone size: -; D gene: -; J gene: TRBJ1-5; CDR3 protein: CASSILLDQPQHF; CDR3 DNA: TGTGCCAGCAGCATACTCTTGGATCAGCCCCAGCATTTT
V gene: TRBV5-4; CDR3 length: 15; clone size: -; D gene: -; J gene: TRBJ2-5; CDR3 protein: CASSLFRRGTETQYF; CDR3 DNA: TGTGCCAGCAGCTTGTTCCGAAGGGGAACGGAGACCCAGTACTTC
V gene: TRBV3-1/TRBV3-2; CDR3 length: 16; clone size: -; D gene: TRBD2; J gene: TRBJ2-3; CDR3 protein: CASSQRSGTGSYTQYF; CDR3 DNA: TGTGCCAGCAGCCAACGTAGCGGGACCGGGTCATATACGCAGTATTTT
V gene: TRBV29-1; CDR3 length: 13; clone size: -; D gene: -; J gene: TRBJ2-7; CDR3 protein: CSVAPGVGYEQYF; CDR3 DNA: TGCAGCGTTGCCCCAGGGGTAGGCTACGAGCAGTACTTC
V gene: TRBV3-1/TRBV3-2; CDR3 length: 13; clone size: -; D gene: -; J gene: TRBJ1-5; CDR3 protein: CASSQSSNQPQHF; CDR3 DNA: TGTGCCAGCAGCCAGAGTTCCAATCAGCCCCAGCATTTT
V gene: TRBV5-6; CDR3 length: 16; clone size: -; D gene: TRBD1; J gene: TRBJ1-5; CDR3 protein: CASSLAGTGINQPQHF; CDR3 DNA: TGTGCCAGCAGCTTGGCTGGGACAGGGATCAATCAGCCCCAGCATTTT
V gene: TRBV15; CDR3 length: 16; clone size: -; D gene: -; J gene: TRBJ2-1; CDR3 protein: CATSNRGKSSYNEQFF; CDR3 DNA: TGTGCCACCAGCAATCGGGGTAAGAGCTCCTACAATGAGCAGTTCTTC
V gene: TRBV5-1; CDR3 length: 13; clone size: -; D gene: -; J gene: TRBJ1-4; CDR3 protein: CASSAWVNEKLFF; CDR3 DNA: TGCGCCAGCTCCGCTTGGGTAAACGAAAAACTGTTTTTT
V gene: TRBV28; CDR3 length: 13; clone size: -; D gene: TRBD1; J gene: TRBJ1-2; CDR3 protein: CAAGQGRNYGYTF; CDR3 DNA: TGTGCCGCCGGACAGGGGCGTAATTATGGCTACACCTTC